This T cell receptor beta chain was observed in a study of blood T cell repertoires in COVID-19. Sequenced by immunoSEQ multiplex PCR; TCRdb stores in-frame clones only, minus some. This table has about 270,000 clones, roughly 87% appearing once. From germline, CDR1 is SQVTM and CDR2 ANQGSEA. This CDR3 is 13 amino acids long. V was shortened by 2 bases and J by 2 bases, with 10 bases between the two germline ends. Sequenced sample: PBMCs or T cells enriched from blood (not recorded which). The V and J genes are TRBV29-1 and TRBJ2-7; D not certain. The sequence derives from a woman in her twenties or thirties who had recovered from COVID-19. The CDR3 sequence is CSVEIDKPYEQYF. The CDR3 nucleotides are TGCAGCGTTGAAATTGACAAGCCCTACGAGCAGTACTTC.